This record concerns one TCR beta chain sequence. Given a much more abundant clone one base away, this may be a read error. This sample stems from a study of tumor-infiltrating lymphocytes in primary liver carcinoma. With around 490 ng total RNA as template and a constant-region primer, TCR beta cDNA was made. Construction of TCR beta libraries relied on three successive nested multiplex PCR rounds employing slightly modified ARM-PCR. It was with TRBV1-TRBV30 forward primers and a C-beta reverse primer that the first two PCR rounds were run, at roughly 11 cycles each. TCRdb reprocessed the multiplex PCR reads via MiXCR and lists one record per CDR3 protein. Among about 200,000 distinct CDR3 sequences, 65% were seen once, and the ten largest hold approximately 7%. RNA isolated from unsorted whole blood supplied the blood RNA, with germline DNA also extracted. This CDR3 comprises 15 residues. V was clipped by 5 bases and J by 4 bases, with 14 bases between them. From germline, CDR1 is SGHVS and CDR2 FQNEAQ.

This clonotype was sampled from an older woman with primary liver carcinoma and hepatitis B virus infection. The rearrangement links TRBV7-8 to TRBJ1-4; TRBD1 is a possible D gene (5 bases). Sequencing used peripheral blood. The CDR3 is CASSSRDGLNEKLFF. The CDR3 nucleotides are TGTGCCAGCAGCAGCCGGGACGGACTTAATGAAAAACTGTTTTTT.